This is a list of T cell receptor beta chains from one sample in a study of blood T cells in healthy people across ages. TCRdb re-derived calls from the 5' RACE reads in MiXCR, one entry per CDR3 protein. The top ten hold approximately 31% of the sample, which has fewer than 700,000 distinct CDR3 sequences, 35% to 50% seen once. The sample taken for sequencing was blood. Receptors originate from an older man in good health. Both conserved end residues are part of each CDR3. The order of the fields is D gene, J gene, V gene, clone size, CDR3 protein, CDR3 DNA. A D gene is named only where the DNA matches it firmly. Expanded clones are given a class, and other clones once, few, many or no size at all.

d_gene: TRBD2
j_gene: TRBJ2-3
v_gene: TRBV9
abundance: few
CDR3aa: CASSPPSGRAADTQYF
CDR3nt: TGTGCCAGCAGCCCCCCAAGCGGGAGGGCCGCAGATACGCAGTATTTT

d_gene: NA
j_gene: TRBJ2-7
v_gene: TRBV11-2
abundance: NA
CDR3aa: CASSFSRDYEQYF
CDR3nt: TGTGCCAGCAGCTTCTCTCGGGATTACGAGCAGTACTTC

d_gene: TRBD1
j_gene: TRBJ2-1
v_gene: TRBV29-1
abundance: many
CDR3aa: CSVVAGGYNEQFF
CDR3nt: TGCAGCGTTGTGGCAGGGGGCTACAATGAGCAGTTCTTC

d_gene: NA
j_gene: TRBJ2-1
v_gene: TRBV7-2
abundance: NA
CDR3aa: CASSLDGQYNEQFF
CDR3nt: TGTGCCAGCAGCTTAGACGGACAGTACAATGAGCAGTTCTTC

d_gene: TRBD1
j_gene: TRBJ2-5
v_gene: TRBV7-2
abundance: few
CDR3aa: CASSSGTGKETQYF
CDR3nt: TGTGCCAGCAGCTCGGGGACAGGGAAGGAGACCCAGTACTTC

d_gene: TRBD2
j_gene: TRBJ2-7
v_gene: TRBV25-1
abundance: many
CDR3aa: CASNSLAGNLYEQYF
CDR3nt: TGTGCCAGCAATTCACTAGCGGGAAATCTCTACGAGCAGTACTTC

d_gene: TRBD1
j_gene: TRBJ1-2
v_gene: TRBV5-1
abundance: NA
CDR3aa: CASSDPTGQWGYTF
CDR3nt: TGCGCCAGCAGCGACCCGACAGGGCAATGGGGCTACACCTTC

d_gene: NA
j_gene: TRBJ1-2
v_gene: TRBV14
abundance: once
CDR3aa: CASSQSWPRTYGYTF
CDR3nt: TGTGCCAGCAGCCAGTCCTGGCCTCGGACCTATGGCTACACCTTC

d_gene: NA
j_gene: TRBJ2-7
v_gene: TRBV6-5
abundance: few
CDR3aa: CASSAGLLGEQYF
CDR3nt: TGTGCCAGCAGTGCGGGGCTTTTGGGGGAGCAGTACTTC

d_gene: TRBD1
j_gene: TRBJ1-2
v_gene: TRBV7-2
abundance: few
CDR3aa: CAGRTGANSGYTF
CDR3nt: TGTGCCGGTCGGACAGGGGCCAATTCTGGCTACACCTTC

d_gene: TRBD2
j_gene: TRBJ2-1
v_gene: TRBV10-3
abundance: NA
CDR3aa: CAISESASGINEQFF
CDR3nt: TGTGCCATCAGTGAATCGGCTAGCGGGATCAATGAGCAGTTCTTC

d_gene: TRBD1
j_gene: TRBJ1-4
v_gene: TRBV12-3/TRBV12-4
abundance: NA
CDR3aa: CASRQTGTGNEKLFF
CDR3nt: TGTGCCAGCAGGCAAACCGGGACAGGGAATGAAAAACTGTTTTTT

d_gene: TRBD1
j_gene: TRBJ1-2
v_gene: TRBV7-2
abundance: once
CDR3aa: CASSSSGTVGAGYTF
CDR3nt: TGTGCCAGCAGCTCTTCCGGGACAGTAGGCGCGGGCTACACCTTC

d_gene: TRBD1
j_gene: TRBJ2-7
v_gene: TRBV24-1
abundance: NA
CDR3aa: CATSTGQREQYF
CDR3nt: TGTGCCACATCGACAGGGCAAAGAGAGCAGTACTTC

d_gene: TRBD2
j_gene: TRBJ2-7
v_gene: TRBV12-3/TRBV12-4
abundance: NA
CDR3aa: CASNPGATSGDDEQYF
CDR3nt: TGTGCCAGCAATCCCGGGGCCACTAGCGGGGACGATGAGCAGTACTTC

d_gene: NA
j_gene: TRBJ2-7
v_gene: TRBV18
abundance: NA
CDR3aa: CASSDLQGYYEQYF
CDR3nt: TGTGCCAGCTCAGATCTTCAGGGGTACTACGAGCAGTACTTC

d_gene: TRBD1
j_gene: TRBJ2-1
v_gene: TRBV28
abundance: NA
CDR3aa: CASRGQGLFYNEQFF
CDR3nt: TGTGCCAGCAGGGGACAGGGACTATTCTACAATGAGCAGTTCTTC

d_gene: TRBD1
j_gene: TRBJ2-1
v_gene: TRBV11-3
abundance: NA
CDR3aa: CASSLAGTGSYNEQFF
CDR3nt: TGTGCCAGCAGCTTAGCGGGGACAGGATCCTACAATGAGCAGTTCTTC

d_gene: NA
j_gene: TRBJ1-2
v_gene: TRBV12-3/TRBV12-4
abundance: few
CDR3aa: CASSLQRNYGYTF
CDR3nt: TGTGCCAGCAGTTTGCAAAGGAACTATGGCTACACCTTC

d_gene: NA
j_gene: TRBJ2-3
v_gene: TRBV7-6
abundance: NA
CDR3aa: CASSLDFAAAGDTQYF
CDR3nt: TGTGCCAGCAGCTTAGACTTCGCTGCGGCGGGAGATACGCAGTATTTT

d_gene: NA
j_gene: TRBJ1-5
v_gene: TRBV6-1
abundance: NA
CDR3aa: CASIGHTDNQPQHF
CDR3nt: TGTGCCAGCATTGGTCACACCGACAATCAGCCCCAGCATTTT

d_gene: NA
j_gene: TRBJ1-6
v_gene: TRBV9
abundance: few
CDR3aa: CASSLEGLQDSPLHF
CDR3nt: TGTGCCAGCAGCCTCGAAGGGCTCCAAGATTCACCCCTCCACTTT

d_gene: NA
j_gene: TRBJ1-1
v_gene: TRBV2
abundance: NA
CDR3aa: CASSPIWEGTEAFF
CDR3nt: TGTGCCAGCAGCCCAATCTGGGAGGGGACTGAAGCTTTCTTT

d_gene: TRBD1
j_gene: TRBJ2-1
v_gene: TRBV3-1
abundance: NA
CDR3aa: CASRPTGVTYNEQFF
CDR3nt: TGTGCCAGCAGACCCACAGGGGTGACCTACAATGAGCAGTTCTTC

d_gene: NA
j_gene: TRBJ2-6
v_gene: TRBV6-5
abundance: NA
CDR3aa: CASSYDPSGANVLTF
CDR3nt: TGTGCCAGCAGTTACGACCCTTCCGGGGCCAACGTCCTGACTTTC

d_gene: NA
j_gene: TRBJ2-1
v_gene: TRBV30
abundance: few
CDR3aa: CAWSRLNNEQFF
CDR3nt: TGTGCCTGGAGTAGACTAAACAATGAGCAGTTCTTC

d_gene: NA
j_gene: TRBJ2-5
v_gene: TRBV27
abundance: NA
CDR3aa: CASSFRDGGPYF
CDR3nt: TGTGCCAGCAGTTTCCGGGACGGAGGGCCGTACTTC

d_gene: NA
j_gene: TRBJ2-2
v_gene: TRBV6-4
abundance: NA
CDR3aa: CASSLEDTGELFF
CDR3nt: TGTGCCAGCAGTCTAGAGGACACCGGGGAGCTGTTTTTT

d_gene: NA
j_gene: TRBJ1-4
v_gene: TRBV6-5
abundance: few
CDR3aa: CASRATGEKLFF
CDR3nt: TGTGCCAGCAGAGCGACAGGAGAAAAACTGTTTTTT

d_gene: NA
j_gene: TRBJ2-7
v_gene: TRBV4-3
abundance: NA
CDR3aa: CASSHVGSSYEQYF
CDR3nt: TGCGCCAGCAGCCACGTCGGGAGCTCCTACGAGCAGTACTTC

d_gene: TRBD1
j_gene: TRBJ1-5
v_gene: TRBV6-2/TRBV6-3
abundance: few
CDR3aa: CASRLTGGLNQPQHF
CDR3nt: TGTGCCAGCAGACTTACAGGGGGCCTCAATCAGCCCCAGCATTTT

d_gene: TRBD1
j_gene: TRBJ2-7
v_gene: TRBV6-5
abundance: few
CDR3aa: CASTRGQGYYEQYF
CDR3nt: TGTGCCAGCACCCGGGGACAGGGTTACTACGAGCAGTACTTC

d_gene: NA
j_gene: TRBJ2-6
v_gene: TRBV15
abundance: many
CDR3aa: CATSRDQQAGANVLTF
CDR3nt: TGTGCCACCAGCAGAGATCAACAAGCTGGGGCCAACGTCCTGACTTTC

d_gene: NA
j_gene: TRBJ2-3
v_gene: TRBV6-2/TRBV6-3
abundance: few
CDR3aa: CASSYSNLKGSQYF
CDR3nt: TGTGCCAGCAGTTACTCGAACCTCAAAGGTTCGCAGTATTTT

d_gene: NA
j_gene: TRBJ2-7
v_gene: TRBV21-1
abundance: NA
CDR3aa: CASRGGTNTPYEQYF
CDR3nt: TGTGCCAGCAGGGGAGGGACTAACACCCCCTACGAGCAGTACTTC

d_gene: NA
j_gene: TRBJ2-7
v_gene: TRBV29-1
abundance: many
CDR3aa: CSVEGSYEQYF
CDR3nt: TGCAGCGTTGAAGGGTCATACGAGCAGTACTTC

d_gene: TRBD2
j_gene: TRBJ2-5
v_gene: TRBV14
abundance: NA
CDR3aa: CASSLGTSGSQTQYF
CDR3nt: TGTGCCAGCAGCCTAGGGACTAGCGGGAGTCAGACCCAGTACTTC

d_gene: TRBD2
j_gene: TRBJ2-7
v_gene: TRBV12-3/TRBV12-4
abundance: NA
CDR3aa: CASSFGGDSSYEQYF
CDR3nt: TGTGCCAGCAGTTTCGGGGGGGATAGCTCCTACGAGCAGTACTTC

d_gene: NA
j_gene: TRBJ2-3
v_gene: TRBV11-2
abundance: many
CDR3aa: CASSLEVVADTQYF
CDR3nt: TGTGCCAGCAGCTTAGAAGTCGTTGCAGATACGCAGTATTTT

d_gene: TRBD2
j_gene: TRBJ2-5
v_gene: TRBV20-1
abundance: few
CDR3aa: CSARGGWAETQYF
CDR3nt: TGCAGTGCTAGGGGAGGGTGGGCAGAGACCCAGTACTTC

d_gene: NA
j_gene: TRBJ1-6
v_gene: TRBV10-1
abundance: NA
CDR3aa: CASSAGTYNSPLHF
CDR3nt: TGCGCCAGCAGTGCCGGGACCTATAATTCACCCCTCCACTTT

d_gene: NA
j_gene: TRBJ2-1
v_gene: TRBV2
abundance: NA
CDR3aa: CASSEIKSRNEQFF
CDR3nt: TGTGCCAGCAGTGAGATCAAGAGTAGGAATGAGCAGTTCTTC

d_gene: NA
j_gene: TRBJ2-5
v_gene: TRBV5-1
abundance: few
CDR3aa: CASSIISFQETQYF
CDR3nt: TGCGCCAGCAGTATTATTTCATTTCAAGAGACCCAGTACTTC

d_gene: NA
j_gene: TRBJ2-5
v_gene: TRBV6-2/TRBV6-3
abundance: many
CDR3aa: CASSPWTDPETQYF
CDR3nt: TGTGCCAGCAGTCCTTGGACGGACCCTGAGACCCAGTACTTC

d_gene: NA
j_gene: TRBJ2-7
v_gene: TRBV6-2/TRBV6-3
abundance: NA
CDR3aa: CASSFDSGVYEQYF
CDR3nt: TGTGCCAGCAGTTTTGACAGCGGCGTCTACGAGCAGTACTTC

d_gene: NA
j_gene: TRBJ2-7
v_gene: TRBV20-1
abundance: NA
CDR3aa: CSAPALNSYEQYF
CDR3nt: TGCAGTGCACCAGCACTAAACTCCTACGAGCAGTACTTC

d_gene: NA
j_gene: TRBJ1-1
v_gene: TRBV6-6
abundance: NA
CDR3aa: CASNPIPSSGEAFF
CDR3nt: TGTGCCAGCAACCCCATCCCATCCTCGGGTGAAGCTTTCTTT

d_gene: TRBD2
j_gene: TRBJ2-3
v_gene: TRBV4-2
abundance: NA
CDR3aa: CASSPNQREGLDTEYF
CDR3nt: TGTGCCAGCAGCCCTAATCAGCGGGAGGGACTAGATACGGAGTATTTT

d_gene: NA
j_gene: TRBJ2-7
v_gene: TRBV18
abundance: NA
CDR3aa: CASSPPRGNGPYEQYF
CDR3nt: TGTGCCAGCTCACCCCCACGGGGGAATGGCCCCTACGAGCAGTACTTC